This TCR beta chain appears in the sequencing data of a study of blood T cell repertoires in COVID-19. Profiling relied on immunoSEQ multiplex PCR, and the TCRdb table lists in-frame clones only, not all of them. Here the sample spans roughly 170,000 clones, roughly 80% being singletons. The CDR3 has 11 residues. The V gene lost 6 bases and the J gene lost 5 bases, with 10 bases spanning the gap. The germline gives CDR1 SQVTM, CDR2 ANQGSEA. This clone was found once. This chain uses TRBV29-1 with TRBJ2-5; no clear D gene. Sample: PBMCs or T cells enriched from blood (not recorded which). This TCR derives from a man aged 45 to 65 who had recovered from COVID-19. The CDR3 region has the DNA TGCAGCGTCTCTCCTCAGGAGACCCAGTACTTC. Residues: CSVSPQETQYF.